These 21 T cell receptor beta chains came from one sample sequenced in a study of cytomegalovirus exposure and HLA in healthy donors. A multiplex PCR was run with 60 Vbeta primers and 13 Jbeta primers. TCRdb's table, derived via immunoSEQ multiplex PCR, lists solely in-frame clones and lacks some. Of 150,000 to 250,000 clones listed, roughly 72% were seen once; the top ten hold about 1.9%. The source material was PBMCs. The receptor source for this set is a man aged 25 to 40 in good health and CMV-seronegative.

The chain couples TRBV27 to TRBJ2-5; 13 bases fit TRBD2. This CDR3 region has 15 residues. The J segment lost 5 bases and the V segment lost 5 bases, leaving 5 bases of the junction unmatched. The germline V gene has CDR1 MNHEY and CDR2 SMNVEV (reference sequence). CDR3 protein: CASSPILAGGETQYF. In nucleotides, the CDR3 is TGTGCCAGCAGTCCAATACTAGCGGGAGGGGAGACCCAGTACTTC.

The rearrangement uses TRBV19 and TRBJ2-5; 9 positions agree with TRBD1. The J segment lost 4 bases and the V segment lost 6 bases, leaving 9 bases of the junction unmatched. Germline values: CDR1 LNHDA, CDR2 SQIVND (reference sequence). The CDR3 contains 15 residues. As DNA, the CDR3 is TGTGCCAGTAGCCCCCGGGACAGGGTCCGAGAGACCCAGTACTTC. Protein product: CASSPRDRVRETQYF.

The chain links TRBV7-9 to TRBJ2-3; maybe TRBD2 (6 bases). Trimming pared 3 bases from V and 0 bases from J, leaving 7 bases between. The CDR3 totals 14 residues. Germline V gives CDR1 SEHNR, CDR2 FQNEAQ (reference sequence). The CDR3 here is CASSFSGSTDTQYF. The CDR3 nucleotides read TGTGCCAGCAGCTTCAGCGGGAGCACAGATACGCAGTATTTT.

This chain uses TRBV18 with TRBJ1-1, with 7 bases matching TRBD1. The trim removed 1 base at V and 5 bases at J, leaving 4 bases unmatched. CDR3 length: 14 amino acids. Germline CDR1 KGHSH, CDR2 LQKENI. The CDR3 is CASSPQGANTEAFF. Written as DNA, the CDR3 is TGTGCCAGCTCACCACAGGGGGCAAATACTGAAGCTTTCTTT.

The chain uses TRBV5-4 and TRBJ2-1, with TRBD2 as a possible D gene (6 bases). V was cut by 4 bases and J by 2 bases, with 22 bases left in between. The CDR3 runs 18 residues. In germline, CDR1 is SGHNT, CDR2 YYREEE (reference sequence). Written as DNA, the CDR3 is TGTGCCAGCAGCCGTAAGTTCGGGGGTCCCATGACCTACAATGAGCAGTTCTTC. This encodes CASSRKFGGPMTYNEQFF. Supplemented by reference TRBV5-4 and TRBJ2-1, the full variable domain reads ETGVTQSPTHLIKTRGQQVTLRCSSQSGHNTVSWYQQALGQGPQFIFQYYREEENGRGNFPPRFSGLQFPNYSSELNVNALELDDSALYLCASSRKFGGPMTYNEQFFGPGTRLTVL.

CDR3: CASTQTGNQPQHF. As DNA, the CDR3 is TGTGCCAGCACCCAGACAGGGAATCAGCCCCAGCATTTT. This chain links TRBV7-9 with TRBJ1-5; 7 positions match TRBD1. V shed 7 bases and J 4 bases; nucleotides not matched to a gene: 4. Germline V CDR1 and CDR2: SEHNR, FQNEAQ (reference sequence). This CDR3 has 13 amino acids.

The gene calls are TRBV2 and TRBJ2-6, with TRBD1 as a possible D gene (5 bases). Germline V CDR1 and CDR2: SNHLY, FYNNEI. The CDR3 length is 14 residues. The V end was cut by 4 bases, the J end by 2 bases, with 6 bases between. The CDR3 here is CASSGTTGANVLTF. DNA of the CDR3: TGTGCCAGCAGTGGGACAACTGGGGCCAACGTCCTGACTTTC.

This chain connects TRBV5-1 to TRBJ2-3, with TRBD2 identical over 13 bases. V lost 2 bases, J lost 1 base, and 10 bases stayed unmatched. The CDR3 runs 19 residues. Germline V gene lookup returns CDR1 SGHRS and CDR2 YFSETQ. The CDR3 sequence: CASSFGTSGILRGTDTQYF. CDR3 nucleotides: TGCGCCAGCAGCTTTGGGACTAGCGGGATTCTTAGGGGCACAGATACGCAGTATTTT.

The V gene is TRBV6-6, the J gene TRBJ1-5; D is unclear. Trimming stripped 6 bases from V and 4 bases from J, with 16 bases between. The germline V gene encodes CDR1 MNHNY and CDR2 SVGAGI (reference sequence). The CDR3 length is 15 residues. The CDR3 bases are TGTGCCAGCAGGTCACGGGATGCTAGTAATCAGCCCCAGCATTTT. Translation gives CASRSRDASNQPQHF.

The rearrangement joins TRBV21-1 to TRBJ2-5; the table's D call of TRBD1 was not tested on the DNA. TRBV21-1 is labeled a pseudogene. CDR3 length: 13 amino acids. The CDR3 here is CASSKGGPETQYF. The CDR3 DNA reads as TGTGCCAGCAGCAAAGGGGGCCCAGAGACCCAGTACTTC.

The chain combines TRBV6-5 with TRBJ2-1; possibly TRBD2 for D (6 bases). CDR1 is MNHEY, CDR2 SVGAGI, per germline. Trimming removed 5 bases at V and 5 bases at J, with 7 bases between. This CDR3 is built from 12 residues. As DNA, the CDR3 is TGTGCCAGCAGTCGGGGGAACAATGAGCAGTTCTTC. It yields the protein CASSRGNNEQFF.

This chain connects TRBV11-2 to TRBJ2-7; 7 nucleotides agree with TRBD2. This CDR3 spans 16 amino acids. V was clipped by 3 bases and J by 0 bases; unmatched bases: 8. The germline CDR1 and CDR2 sequences are SGHAT and FQNNGV. The DNA of the CDR3 is TGTGCCAGCAGCTTGAGAGCGGGACCGAGCTCCTACGAGCAGTACTTC. Translating it yields CASSLRAGPSSYEQYF.

The sample holds a few counts of this clone. This chain uses TRBV2 with TRBJ2-6; 8 nucleotides agree with TRBD1. Germline V gene lookup returns CDR1 SNHLY and CDR2 FYNNEI. This CDR3 has 14 residues. V dropped 9 bases and J dropped 2; count of bases not matched to a gene: 3. In DNA form, the CDR3 reads TGTGCCAGGGCGACAGGGGCTGGGGCCAACGTCCTGACTTTC. Translation: CARATGAGANVLTF.

This chain uses TRBV11-2 with TRBJ2-7; TRBD2 agrees at 12 bases. J gave up 2 bases and V 5 bases, and 13 bases lay outside the gene matches. This CDR3 has 18 amino acids. Germline V lookup: CDR1 SGHAT, CDR2 FQNNGV. DNA for the CDR3: TGTGCCAGCAGCAACCGGGACAGGGGACTAGCGGGCGCCTACGAGCAGTACTTC. It specifies CASSNRDRGLAGAYEQYF.

The chain carries TRBV7-9 and TRBJ2-7, with 8 bases matching TRBD1. With V trimmed by 1 base and J by 2 bases, 4 bases remained unmatched. CDR1 SEHNR and CDR2 FQNEAQ come from the germline V gene (reference sequence). CDR3 length equals 15 residues. The CDR3 is CASSLGGQETYEQYF. As DNA, the CDR3 is TGTGCCAGCAGCTTAGGGGGACAGGAGACCTACGAGCAGTACTTC.

The chain joins TRBV9 to TRBJ1-1, with D uncertain. The CDR3 loop spans 16 amino acids. Trimming removed 7 bases at V and 1 base at J, with 20 bases between. Germline CDR1 is SGDLS and CDR2 is YYNGEE. CDR3 region: CASRTFTALENTEAFF. The CDR3 DNA reads TGTGCCAGCCGTACCTTCACAGCTTTAGAGAACACTGAAGCTTTCTTT.

This chain links TRBV7-9 with TRBJ2-7, with 7 bases fitting TRBD1. With 5 bases clipped from V and 6 bases from J, the junction kept 10 bases outside the gene matches. From germline, CDR1 is SEHNR and CDR2 FQNEAQ (reference sequence). The CDR3 covers 14 residues. The CDR3 nucleotides read TGTGCCAGCAGCCGAACATCTACAGGGGTCGAGCAGTACTTC. Its translation is CASSRTSTGVEQYF. Based on the CDR3 plus reference TRBV7-9 and TRBJ2-7, the full variable domain is DTGVSQNPRHKITKRGQNVTFRCDPISEHNRLYWYRQTLGQGPEFLTYFQNEAQLEKSRLLSDRFSAERPKGSFSTLEIQRTEQGDSAMYLCASSRTSTGVEQYFGPGTRLTVT.

This clone came up once. The chain recombines TRBV7-3 with TRBJ2-2, with 9 bases that match TRBD2. Germline values: CDR1 SGHTA, CDR2 FQGTGA. The CDR3 sequence is 16 residues long. After removal of 4 bases from V and 6 bases from J, the junction contained 9 bases not matched to a gene. CDR3: CASSSSGTSKSGELFF. CDR3 nucleotide sequence: TGTGCCAGCAGCTCTTCCGGGACTAGCAAATCCGGGGAGCTGTTTTTT.

The chain employs TRBV2 and TRBJ1-1; D gene uncertain. The CDR3 runs 15 residues. Looked up from germline, CDR1 is SNHLY and CDR2 is FYNNEI. V was shortened by 1 base and J by 4 bases, with 13 bases between the two germline ends. CDR3 sequence: CASSEEIYESTEAFF. CDR3 in DNA: TGTGCCAGCAGTGAAGAGATCTATGAAAGCACTGAAGCTTTCTTT.

This clone was detected only a few times. The chain carries TRBV9 and TRBJ2-1; possibly TRBD2 for D (5 bases). The CDR3 length is 15 residues. Germline CDR1 is SGDLS and CDR2 is YYNGEE. V shed 4 bases and J shed 4 bases, with 15 bases lying between them. CDR3 region: CASSPTRESYNEQFF. The CDR3 nucleotides are TGTGCCAGCAGCCCCACTAGGGAGTCGTACAATGAGCAGTTCTTC.

This clone was counted between two and nine times. The chain recombines TRBV7-2 with TRBJ2-2, with D unclear. V shed 3 bases and J shed 1 base, with 6 bases lying between them. This CDR3 comprises 14 residues. Germline-derived CDR1 and CDR2 are SGHTA and FQGNSA. The CDR3 DNA reads as TGTGCCAGCAGCTTCCTCCGGAACACCGGGGAGCTGTTTTTT. This codes for CASSFLRNTGELFF.